This is a list of T cell receptor beta chains from one sample in a study of blood T cell repertoires in COVID-19. Some clones are missing from TCRdb's copy, which holds only in-frame ones; the method was immunoSEQ multiplex PCR. The table records 35,000 to 50,000 clones, approximately 80% of them present only once. The sequenced sample was peripheral blood. Source of these receptors: a man in his 60s in a cohort sampled during active COVID-19. Each CDR3 is given with its conserved first and last residue. A D gene is named only where the DNA matches it firmly. Clone size is shown for a subset of rows, as once, few, many or a class of expanded clone.

>TRBJ1-5|TRBV12-3/TRBV12-4|NA|NA
TGTGCCAGCAGTTTTCAGGAAGGACAGCCCCAGCATTTT
CASSFQEGQPQHF
>TRBJ2-1|TRBV4-3|NA|TRBD1
TGCGCCAGCAGCCAAATGACAGGGTACGCGAATGAGCAGTTCTTC
CASSQMTGYANEQFF
>TRBJ2-2|TRBV5-4|NA|NA
TGTGCCAGCAGCTTGGAGCAGGGGACCGGGGAGCTGTTTTTT
CASSLEQGTGELFF
>TRBJ2-1|TRBV20-1|few|NA
TGCAGTGCTGTCCGGGGGGCCGAGCAGTTCTTC
CSAVRGAEQFF
>TRBJ2-1|TRBV18|NA|NA
TGTGCCAGCTCACCCCACGAGCGGTCAACGCAGTTCTTC
CASSPHERSTQFF
>TRBJ2-1|TRBV7-9|NA|TRBD1
TGTGCCAGCAGCACAACCGTTTATTCGGGACAGGGGGCACCGGAGCAGTTCTTC
CASSTTVYSGQGAPEQFF
>TRBJ1-6|TRBV12-3/TRBV12-4|NA|NA
TGTGCCAGCAGTTTGGGAGGGAATTCACCCCTCCACTTT
CASSLGGNSPLHF
>TRBJ1-5|TRBV27|NA|TRBD1
TGTGCCAGCAGCCCGCGAGGGCAGGGGGCACAGCCCCAGCATTTT
CASSPRGQGAQPQHF
>TRBJ2-1|TRBV6-6|NA|TRBD2
TGTGCCGGGGGGGGCTACAATGAGCAGTTCTTC
CAGGGYNEQFF
>TRBJ2-7|TRBV5-4|few|TRBD1
TGTGCCAGCAGCTTGGGACAGGGGATCTCCTACGAGCAGTACTTC
CASSLGQGISYEQYF
>TRBJ2-1|TRBV2|NA|NA
TGTGCCAGCATGCGGCCTATCGACGGAGGCATGGAGCAGTTCTTC
CASMRPIDGGMEQFF
>TRBJ1-6|TRBV6-5|few|NA
TGTGCCAGCAGATACGACAGGAATAATTCACCCCTCCACTTT
CASRYDRNNSPLHF
>TRBJ1-2|TRBV5-5|few|TRBD1
TGTGCCAGCAGCCTGGGGGACAGTCCCTCCGGCTATGGCTACACCTTC
CASSLGDSPSGYGYTF
>TRBJ2-3|TRBV19|NA|TRBD1
TGTGCCAGTAGTGAGACAGGGGGCCGAGATACGCAGTATTTT
CASSETGGRDTQYF
>TRBJ2-5|TRBV19|NA|NA
TGTGCCAGTAGTTGGGGAGGGGGGGAGACCCAGTACTTC
CASSWGGGETQYF
>TRBJ1-4|TRBV5-1|NA|TRBD1
TGCGCCAGCAGCACGGGGACAGGCCGAACTAATGAAAAACTGTTTTTT
CASSTGTGRTNEKLFF
>TRBJ2-6|TRBV28|NA|NA
TGTGCCAGCAGTTGGGGCAGGGGGGACTCTGGGGCCAACGTCCTGACTTTC
CASSWGRGDSGANVLTF
>TRBJ2-3|TRBV14|NA|NA
TGTGCCAGCAGCAACCTGGGACTGCGAGATACGCAGTATTTT
CASSNLGLRDTQYF
>TRBJ2-7|TRBV4-1|few|NA
TGCGCCAGCAGTTCAGGGAACTACGAGCAGTACTTC
CASSSGNYEQYF
>TRBJ1-1|TRBV5-6|NA|NA
TGTGCCAGCAGCAAGACAGAGCAACCCACTGAAGCTTTCTTT
CASSKTEQPTEAFF
>TRBJ2-1|TRBV14|NA|TRBD2
TGTGCCAGCAGCCAGACAGCGGGGGTCAATGAGCAGTTCTTC
CASSQTAGVNEQFF
>TRBJ1-4|TRBV28|NA|NA
TGTGCCACCCTATTCCCGGGACACGATGAAAAACTGTTTTTT
CATLFPGHDEKLFF
>TRBJ2-1|TRBV3-1/TRBV3-2|once|TRBD1
TGTGCCAGCAGCCTTTCCGGGACAGGGAGGAATGAGCAGTTCTTC
CASSLSGTGRNEQFF
>TRBJ2-7|TRBV5-1|NA|TRBD2
TGCGCCAGCAGCTGGGAGGGACCGATTGTGGAGCAGTACTTC
CASSWEGPIVEQYF
>TRBJ2-3|TRBV2|NA|NA
TGTGCCAGCAGTTCGCAAAGTCCGCGAGATACGCAGTATTTT
CASSSQSPRDTQYF
>TRBJ2-7|TRBV2|NA|TRBD2
TGTGCCAGTAGACTAGCGGTTTTTTACGAGCAGTACTTC
CASRLAVFYEQYF
>TRBJ2-1|TRBV6-4|NA|TRBD2
TGTGCCAGCAGTGACTCTAGCGGGGGCGGCGATGAGCAGTTCTTC
CASSDSSGGGDEQFF
>TRBJ1-6|TRBV6-5|few|NA
TGTGCCAGCAAGATGGACAGCCGGGCCGGCTCACCCCTCCACTTT
CASKMDSRAGSPLHF
>TRBJ1-6|TRBV27|NA|NA
TGTGCCAGCAGTTTGCGGACAGCAGACCTGTATAATTCACCCCTCCACTTT
CASSLRTADLYNSPLHF
>TRBJ2-7|TRBV6-1|NA|NA
TGTGCCAGCAGTGAAGGTTCGAAGGGGTGGGGAACCTACGAGCAGTACTTC
CASSEGSKGWGTYEQYF
>TRBJ2-7|TRBV7-9|NA|NA
TGTGCCAGCAGCCCTGAGAAATACCCCTACGAGCAGTACTTC
CASSPEKYPYEQYF
>TRBJ1-5|TRBV7-9|NA|TRBD1
TGTGCCAGCAGCTTAGGACGAGGGGGCAGGGATAGCAATCAGCCCCAGCATTTT
CASSLGRGGRDSNQPQHF
>TRBJ2-5|TRBV4-1|NA|TRBD1
TGCGCCAGCAGCCAAGGAGGACAGGTCGAGACCCAGTACTTC
CASSQGGQVETQYF
>TRBJ2-1|TRBV10-3|NA|NA
TGTGCCATCAGTGAGTCGAAGGGGGTTGATGAGCAGTTCTTC
CAISESKGVDEQFF
>TRBJ2-1|TRBV13|NA|NA
TGTGCCAGCAGCTCTAAGGGGACAGGGCGAGCGGGGGCCTACAATGAGCAGTTCTTC
CASSSKGTGRAGAYNEQFF
>TRBJ2-3|TRBV19|NA|NA
TGTGCCAGTAGTATAGGGGGGACTACAGATACGCAGTATTTT
CASSIGGTTDTQYF
>TRBJ2-4|TRBV5-5|NA|TRBD1
TGTGCCAGCAGCTTGGTGGGACAGGGGGCCGAAGTTTTCAAAAACATTCAGTACTTC
CASSLVGQGAEVFKNIQYF
>TRBJ2-1|TRBV11-2|NA|NA
TGTGCCAGCAGCTTGGGACTGTCCTACAATGAGCAGTTCTTC
CASSLGLSYNEQFF
>TRBJ1-1|TRBV19|NA|TRBD1
TGTGCCAGTAGGACCGGGACAGGGGTTTTTGAAGCTTTCTTT
CASRTGTGVFEAFF
>TRBJ2-7|TRBV11-2|NA|TRBD2
TGTGCCAGCGCTGGCCTAGCGGGTGACTACGAGCAGTACTTC
CASAGLAGDYEQYF
>TRBJ2-1|TRBV2|NA|NA
TGTGCCAGCAAGGGGGTGGCTTGGGACCCTCCAGTCTTC
CASKGVAWDPPVF
>TRBJ1-5|TRBV7-2|NA|NA
TGTGCCAGCAGCTTAAGCACCGCCCAGCCCCAGCATTTT
CASSLSTAQPQHF
>TRBJ2-1|TRBV11-2|NA|TRBD2
TGTGCCAGCAGCTTAGAACTAGCGGGGCACAATGAGCAGTTCTTC
CASSLELAGHNEQFF
>TRBJ2-6|TRBV9|NA|NA
TGTGCCAGCAGCGTAGCTACACGGGGGAAGACCCTCGCTGGGGCCAACGTCCTGACTTTC
CASSVATRGKTLAGANVLTF
>TRBJ1-1|TRBV28|NA|NA
TGTGCCAGCAGTTTATTGTCGGGGGCTTTCTTT
CASSLLSGAFF